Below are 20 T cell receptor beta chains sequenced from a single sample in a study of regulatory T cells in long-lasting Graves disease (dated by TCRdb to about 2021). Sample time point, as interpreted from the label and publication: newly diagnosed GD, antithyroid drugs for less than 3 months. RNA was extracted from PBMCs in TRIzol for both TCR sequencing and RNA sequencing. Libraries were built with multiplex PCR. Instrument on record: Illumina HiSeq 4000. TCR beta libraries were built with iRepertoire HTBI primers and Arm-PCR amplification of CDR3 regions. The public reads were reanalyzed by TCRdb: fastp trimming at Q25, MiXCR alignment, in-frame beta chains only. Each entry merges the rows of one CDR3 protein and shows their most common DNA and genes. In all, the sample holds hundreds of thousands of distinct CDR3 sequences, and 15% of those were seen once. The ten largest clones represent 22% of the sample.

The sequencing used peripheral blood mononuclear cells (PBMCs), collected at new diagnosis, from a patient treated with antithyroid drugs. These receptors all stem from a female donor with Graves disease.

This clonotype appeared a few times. The CDR3 nucleotides read TGCAGTGCTAGAGGAGGAGGAGGGGTCTTGTCTGGGGCCAACGTCCTGACTTTC. The encoded protein is CSARGGGGVLSGANVLTF. The rearrangement joins TRBV20-1 to TRBJ2-6, with D possibly matching TRBD2 (6 bases). The V gene's germline CDR1 is DFQATT and CDR2 SNEGSKA (reference sequence). V was pared by 1 base and J by 1 base, with 17 bases between. The CDR3 extends over 18 amino acids.

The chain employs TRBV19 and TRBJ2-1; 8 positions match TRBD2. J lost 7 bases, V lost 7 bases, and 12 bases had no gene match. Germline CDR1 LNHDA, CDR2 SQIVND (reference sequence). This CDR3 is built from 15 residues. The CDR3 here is CASTPSGSAGNEQFF. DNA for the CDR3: TGTGCCAGTACTCCAAGCGGGAGCGCCGGGAATGAGCAGTTCTTC.

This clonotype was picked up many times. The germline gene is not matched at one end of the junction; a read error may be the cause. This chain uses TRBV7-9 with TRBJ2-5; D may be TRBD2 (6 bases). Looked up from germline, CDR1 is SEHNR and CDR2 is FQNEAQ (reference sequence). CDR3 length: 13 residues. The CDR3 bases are TGTGCCAGCAGAGCGGACGGGGGAGAGGCCCAGTACTTC. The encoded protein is CASRADGGEAQYF.

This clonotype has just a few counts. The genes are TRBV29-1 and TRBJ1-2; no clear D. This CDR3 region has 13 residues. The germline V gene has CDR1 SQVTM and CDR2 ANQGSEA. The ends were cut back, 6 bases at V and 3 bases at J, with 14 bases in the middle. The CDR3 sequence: CSVGIPDDYGYTF. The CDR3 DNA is TGCAGCGTCGGAATACCCGATGACTATGGCTACACCTTC.

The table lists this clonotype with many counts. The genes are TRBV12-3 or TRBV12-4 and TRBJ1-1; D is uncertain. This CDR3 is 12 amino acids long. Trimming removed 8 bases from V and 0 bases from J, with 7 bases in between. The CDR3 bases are TGTGCCAGCGAACCTCTGAACACTGAAGCTTTCTTT. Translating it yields CASEPLNTEAFF.

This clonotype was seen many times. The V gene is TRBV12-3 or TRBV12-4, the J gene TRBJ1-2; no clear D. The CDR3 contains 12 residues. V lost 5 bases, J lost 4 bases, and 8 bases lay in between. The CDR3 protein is CASSVTSYGYTF. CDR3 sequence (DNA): TGTGCCAGCAGTGTGACGAGCTATGGCTACACCTTC.

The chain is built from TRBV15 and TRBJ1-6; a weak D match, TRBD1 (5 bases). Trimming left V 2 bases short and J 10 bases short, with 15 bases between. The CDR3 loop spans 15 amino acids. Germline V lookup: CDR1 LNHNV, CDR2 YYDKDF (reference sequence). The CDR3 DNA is TGTGCCACCAGCAGACGTATGGGGGTGGGGTCACCCCTCCACTTT. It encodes CATSRRMGVGSPLHF.

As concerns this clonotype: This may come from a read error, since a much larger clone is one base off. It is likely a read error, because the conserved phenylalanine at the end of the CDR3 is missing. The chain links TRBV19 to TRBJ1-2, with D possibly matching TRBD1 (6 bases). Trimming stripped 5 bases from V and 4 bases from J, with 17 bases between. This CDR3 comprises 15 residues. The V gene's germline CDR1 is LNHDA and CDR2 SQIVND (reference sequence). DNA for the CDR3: TGTGCCAGTAGTCCAACGACAGGATGGAGCTATGGCTACACCCTC. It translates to CASSPTTGWSYGYTL.

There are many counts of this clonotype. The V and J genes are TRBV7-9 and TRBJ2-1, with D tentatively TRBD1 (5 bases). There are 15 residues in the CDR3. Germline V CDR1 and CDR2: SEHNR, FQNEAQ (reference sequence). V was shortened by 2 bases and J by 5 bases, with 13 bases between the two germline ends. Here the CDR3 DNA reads TGTGCCAGCAGCTTATTTGATAAGACAGACAATGAGCAGTTCTTC. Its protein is CASSLFDKTDNEQFF.

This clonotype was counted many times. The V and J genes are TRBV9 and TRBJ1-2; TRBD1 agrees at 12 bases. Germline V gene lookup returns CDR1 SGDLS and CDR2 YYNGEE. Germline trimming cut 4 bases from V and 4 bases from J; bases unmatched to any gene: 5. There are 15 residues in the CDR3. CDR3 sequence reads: CASSLGTGGVYGYTF. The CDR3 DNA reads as TGTGCCAGCAGCTTAGGGACAGGGGGCGTCTATGGCTACACCTTC.

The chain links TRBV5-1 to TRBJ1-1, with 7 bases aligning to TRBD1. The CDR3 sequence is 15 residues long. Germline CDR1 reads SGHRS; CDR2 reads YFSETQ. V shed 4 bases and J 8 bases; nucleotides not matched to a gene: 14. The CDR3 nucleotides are TGCGCCAGCAGCGCGTGGAACAGGGGTGCGCACGAAGCTTTCTTT. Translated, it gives CASSAWNRGAHEAFF.

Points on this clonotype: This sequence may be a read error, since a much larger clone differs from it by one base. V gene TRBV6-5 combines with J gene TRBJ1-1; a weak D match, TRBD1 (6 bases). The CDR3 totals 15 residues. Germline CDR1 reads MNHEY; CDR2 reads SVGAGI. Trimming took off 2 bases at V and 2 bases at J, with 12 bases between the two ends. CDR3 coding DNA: TGTGCCAGCAGTTACGGGGAGGGGGGTAACACTGAAGCTTTCTTT. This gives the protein CASSYGEGGNTEAFF.

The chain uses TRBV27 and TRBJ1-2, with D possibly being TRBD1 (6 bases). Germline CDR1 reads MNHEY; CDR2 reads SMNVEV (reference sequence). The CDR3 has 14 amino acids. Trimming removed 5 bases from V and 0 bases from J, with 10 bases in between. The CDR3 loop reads CASSRGGANYGYTF. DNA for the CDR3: TGTGCCAGCAGTAGGGGGGGAGCTAACTATGGCTACACCTTC.

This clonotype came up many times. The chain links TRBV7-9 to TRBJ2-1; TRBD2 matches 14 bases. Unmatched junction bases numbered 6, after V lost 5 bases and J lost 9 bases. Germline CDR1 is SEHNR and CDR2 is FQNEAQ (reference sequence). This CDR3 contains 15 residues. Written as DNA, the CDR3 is TGTGCCAGCAGCCTTGGACTAGCGGGAGGCACTGAGCAGTTCTTC. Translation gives CASSLGLAGGTEQFF. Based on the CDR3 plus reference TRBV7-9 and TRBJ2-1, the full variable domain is DTGVSQNPRHKITKRGQNVTFRCDPISEHNRLYWYRQTLGQGPEFLTYFQNEAQLEKSRLLSDRFSAERPKGSFSTLEIQRTEQGDSAMYLCASSLGLAGGTEQFFGPGTRLTVL.

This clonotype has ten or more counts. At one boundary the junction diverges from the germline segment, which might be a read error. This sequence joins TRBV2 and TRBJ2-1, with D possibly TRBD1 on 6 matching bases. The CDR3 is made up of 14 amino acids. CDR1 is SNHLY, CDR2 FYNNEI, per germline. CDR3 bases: TGTGCCAGCAGTACTACAGACAGGCCTCCAAGGACGGTCTTC. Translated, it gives CASSTTDRPPRTVF.

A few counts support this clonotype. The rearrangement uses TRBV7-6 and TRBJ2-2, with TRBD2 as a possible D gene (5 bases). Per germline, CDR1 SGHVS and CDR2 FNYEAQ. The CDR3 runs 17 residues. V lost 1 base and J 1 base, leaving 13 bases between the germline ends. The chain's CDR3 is CASSLDTAAKNTGELFF. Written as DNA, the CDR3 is TGTGCCAGCAGCTTAGATACAGCGGCAAAGAACACCGGGGAGCTGTTTTTT.

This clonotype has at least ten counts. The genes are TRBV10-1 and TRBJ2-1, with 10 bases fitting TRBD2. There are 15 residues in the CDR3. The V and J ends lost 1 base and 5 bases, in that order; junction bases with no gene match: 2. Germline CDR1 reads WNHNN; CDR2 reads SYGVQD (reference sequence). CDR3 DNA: TGCGCCAGCAGTGAGTTAGCGGGAGGCCACAATGAGCAGTTCTTC. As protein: CASSELAGGHNEQFF.

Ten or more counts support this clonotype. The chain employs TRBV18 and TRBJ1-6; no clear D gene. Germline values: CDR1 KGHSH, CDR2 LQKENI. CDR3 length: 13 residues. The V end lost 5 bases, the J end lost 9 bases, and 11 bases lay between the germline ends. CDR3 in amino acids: CASSFVQVSPLHF. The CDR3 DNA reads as TGTGCCAGCTCATTCGTTCAGGTTTCACCCCTCCACTTT.

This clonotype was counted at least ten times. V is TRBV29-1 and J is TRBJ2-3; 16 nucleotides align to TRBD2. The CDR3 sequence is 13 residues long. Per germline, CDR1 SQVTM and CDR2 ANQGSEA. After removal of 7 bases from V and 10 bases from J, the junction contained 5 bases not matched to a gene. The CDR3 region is CSGLGTSGRAQYF. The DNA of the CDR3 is TGCAGCGGATTAGGGACTAGCGGGAGGGCGCAGTATTTT.

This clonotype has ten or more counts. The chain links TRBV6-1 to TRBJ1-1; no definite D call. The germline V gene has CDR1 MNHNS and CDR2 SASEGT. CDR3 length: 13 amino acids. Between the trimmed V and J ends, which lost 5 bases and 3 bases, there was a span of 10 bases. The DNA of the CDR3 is TGTGCCAGCAGTAACCCTGCCTACACTGAAGCTTTCTTT. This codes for CASSNPAYTEAFF.